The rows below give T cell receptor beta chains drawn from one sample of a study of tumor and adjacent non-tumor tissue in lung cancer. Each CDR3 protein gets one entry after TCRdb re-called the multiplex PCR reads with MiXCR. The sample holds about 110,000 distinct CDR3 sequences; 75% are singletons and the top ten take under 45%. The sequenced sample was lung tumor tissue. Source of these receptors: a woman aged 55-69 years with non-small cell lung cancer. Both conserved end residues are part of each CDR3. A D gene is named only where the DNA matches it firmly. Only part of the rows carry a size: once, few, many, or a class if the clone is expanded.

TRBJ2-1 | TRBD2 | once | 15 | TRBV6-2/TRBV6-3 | CASSYSTSGWGEQSF | TGTGCCAGCAGTTACTCGACTAGCGGGTGGGGTGAGCAGTCCTTC
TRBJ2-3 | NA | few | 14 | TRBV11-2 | CASSPREPTGTQYF | TGTGCCAGCAGCCCCAGGGAGCCCACAGGTACGCAGTATTTT
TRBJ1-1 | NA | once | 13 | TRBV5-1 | CASSIVGNTEAFF | TGCGCCAGCAGCATCGTCGGGAACACTGAAGCTTTCTTT
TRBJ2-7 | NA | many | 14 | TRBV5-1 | CASSLTGPDYEQYF | TGCGCCAGCAGCCTGACCGGTCCCGACTACGAGCAGTACTTC
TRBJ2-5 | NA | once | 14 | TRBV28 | CVSSFASQGETQYF | TGTGTCAGCAGTTTCGCGTCTCAGGGCGAGACCCAGTACTTC
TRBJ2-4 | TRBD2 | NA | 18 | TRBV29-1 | CIAVLGLAGTKAKNIQYF | TGCATCGCCGTCTTAGGGCTAGCGGGGACCAAAGCCAAAAACATTCAGTACTTC
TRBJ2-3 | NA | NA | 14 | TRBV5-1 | CASSRGGDTNTQYF | TGCGCCAGTTCGAGGGGGGGAGACACAAATACGCAGTATTTT
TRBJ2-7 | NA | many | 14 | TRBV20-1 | CSARDSKGPYEQYF | TGCAGTGCTAGAGATTCTAAGGGCCCCTACGAGCAGTACTTC
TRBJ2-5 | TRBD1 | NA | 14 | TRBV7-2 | CASSLLGTGETPYF | TGTGCCAGCAGCTTATTAGGGACAGGAGAGACCCCCTACTTC
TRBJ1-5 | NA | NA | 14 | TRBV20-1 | CSAPDRVNNRPQHF | TGCAGTGCCCCGGACAGAGTAAACAATCGGCCTCAGCATTTT
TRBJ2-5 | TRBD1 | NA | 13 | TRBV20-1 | CSARTGGTKTHYF | TGCAGTGCTAGAACAGGGGGCACTAAGACCCATTACTTC
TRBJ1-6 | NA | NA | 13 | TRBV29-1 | CGAGNVNNSPLHF | TGCGGCGCAGGGAACGTGAATAATTCACCCCTCCACTTT
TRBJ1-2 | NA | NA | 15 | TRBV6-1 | CSSNEYRQGNYGYTF | TGTTCCAGCAATGAATATCGGCAGGGGAACTATGGCTACACCTTC
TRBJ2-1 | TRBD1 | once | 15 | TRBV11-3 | CAISSPGQGSNEQFF | TGTGCCATCAGCTCCCCGGGACAGGGCAGCAATGAGCAGTTCTTC
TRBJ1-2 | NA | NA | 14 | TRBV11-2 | CACSVVRGYYGYIF | TGTGCCTGCAGCGTGGTCAGGGGCTACTATGGCTACATCTTC
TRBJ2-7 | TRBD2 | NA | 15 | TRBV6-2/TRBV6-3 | CPSKFGLAEAHEQYF | TGTCCCAGCAAATTCGGACTAGCGGAAGCCCACGAGCAGTACTTC
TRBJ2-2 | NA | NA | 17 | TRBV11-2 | CANSSPQGGWNTGELFF | TGTGCCAACAGCTCTCCCCAGGGGGGATGGAACACCGGGGAGCTGTTTTTT
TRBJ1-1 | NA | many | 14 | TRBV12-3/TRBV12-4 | CASSLKGSNTEAFF | TGTGCCAGCAGTTTAAAGGGTTCTAACACTGAAGCTTTCTTT
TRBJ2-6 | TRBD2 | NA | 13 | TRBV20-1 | CSTGGGGANVLTF | TGCAGTACGGGAGGAGGTGGGGCCAACGTCCTGACTTTC
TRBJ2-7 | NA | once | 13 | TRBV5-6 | CANSWATRTEQYF | TGTGCCAACAGCTGGGCTACAAGGACCGAGCAGTACTTC
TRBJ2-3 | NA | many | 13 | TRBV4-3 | CASSQEGRDTQYF | TGCGCCAGCAGCCAAGAAGGGAGGGATACGCAGTATTTT
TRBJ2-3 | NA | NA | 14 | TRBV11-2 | CASSLGGRTDTQYF | TGTGCCAGCAGCTTAGGGGGCCGCACAGATACACAGTATTTT
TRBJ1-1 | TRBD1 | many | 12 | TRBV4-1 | CALGQANTEAFF | TGCGCCCTAGGACAGGCGAACACTGAAGCTTTCTTT
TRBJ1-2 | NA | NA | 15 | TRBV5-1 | CASSLQIEANYGYTF | TGCGCCAGCAGCTTGCAGATTGAGGCTAACTATGGCTACACCTTC
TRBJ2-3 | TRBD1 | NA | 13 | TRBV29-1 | CSVDRPGGDTQYF | TGCAGCGTTGATAGACCAGGGGGAGATACGCAGTATTTT
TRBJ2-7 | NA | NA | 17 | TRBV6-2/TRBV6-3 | CTSTYSGLRYNPYEQYF | TGTACCAGCACTTATTCAGGACTGCGATACAACCCCTACGAGCAGTACTTC
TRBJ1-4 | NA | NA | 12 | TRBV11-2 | CAISAAREKLFF | TGTGCCATCAGCGCAGCGCGCGAAAAACTGTTTTTT